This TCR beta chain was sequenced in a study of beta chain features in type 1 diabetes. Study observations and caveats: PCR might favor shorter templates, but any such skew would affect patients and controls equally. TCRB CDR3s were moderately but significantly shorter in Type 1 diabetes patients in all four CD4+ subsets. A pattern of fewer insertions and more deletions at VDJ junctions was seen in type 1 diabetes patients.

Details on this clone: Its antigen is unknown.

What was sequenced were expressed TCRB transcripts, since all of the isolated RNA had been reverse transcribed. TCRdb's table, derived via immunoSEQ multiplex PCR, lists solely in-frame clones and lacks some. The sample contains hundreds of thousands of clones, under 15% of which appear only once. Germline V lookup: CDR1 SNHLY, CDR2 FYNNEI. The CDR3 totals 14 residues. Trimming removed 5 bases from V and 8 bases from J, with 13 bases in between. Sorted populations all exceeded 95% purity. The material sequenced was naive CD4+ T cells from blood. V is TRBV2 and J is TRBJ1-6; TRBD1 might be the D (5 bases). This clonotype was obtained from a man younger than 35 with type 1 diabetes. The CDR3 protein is CASSSDWGDSPLHF. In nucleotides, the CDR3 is TGTGCCAGCAGTTCGGACTGGGGGGATTCACCCCTCCACTTT. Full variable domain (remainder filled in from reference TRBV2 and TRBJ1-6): EPEVTQTPSHQVTQMGQEVILRCVPISNHLYFYWYRQILGQKVEFLVSFYNNEISEKSEIFDDQFSVERPDGSNFTLKIRSTKLEDSAMYFCASSSDWGDSPLHFGNGTRLTVT.